This TCR delta chain emerged from a study of γδ T cells in repeated Plasmodium falciparum infection. About the research overall: The natural-infection arm compared Malian children under seasonal malaria with matched Australian children.

Gammadelta T cells were flow-sorted from PBMC into Vgamma9/Vdelta2+ and Vdelta2-negative populations for bulk analysis. Study results and limitations: Waves of new clonotype selection appeared after repeated controlled infections in Vdelta2-negative, largely Vdelta1+, gammadelta T cells.

The CDR3 totals 19 residues. J gave up 3 bases and V 0 bases, and 14 bases lay outside the gene matches. CDR1 is TSWWSYY and CDR2 is QGS in the germline V gene. This clone showed up many times. Its antigen is currently unknown. Both TRG and TRD chains were sequenced from each sorted sample. TCRdb reanalysed the multiplex PCR reads via CATT. The table shows tens of thousands of delta-chain clones, with 0.85% to 1% occurring only once. Material for sequencing was gamma-delta T cells from blood. The sequence was collected from a pool of human donors (malaria-infected and uninfected, not separated). The gene calls are TRDV1 and TRDJ1; TRDD3 aligns across 9 bases. No J gene is reported in TCRdb; it was inferred here by comparing the DNA with germline. The CDR3 DNA follows: TGTGCTCTTGGGGAACTAGGTAGGGGGATACAAGGAGGAGCCGATAAACTCATCTTT. Translation: CALGELGRGIQGGADKLIF.